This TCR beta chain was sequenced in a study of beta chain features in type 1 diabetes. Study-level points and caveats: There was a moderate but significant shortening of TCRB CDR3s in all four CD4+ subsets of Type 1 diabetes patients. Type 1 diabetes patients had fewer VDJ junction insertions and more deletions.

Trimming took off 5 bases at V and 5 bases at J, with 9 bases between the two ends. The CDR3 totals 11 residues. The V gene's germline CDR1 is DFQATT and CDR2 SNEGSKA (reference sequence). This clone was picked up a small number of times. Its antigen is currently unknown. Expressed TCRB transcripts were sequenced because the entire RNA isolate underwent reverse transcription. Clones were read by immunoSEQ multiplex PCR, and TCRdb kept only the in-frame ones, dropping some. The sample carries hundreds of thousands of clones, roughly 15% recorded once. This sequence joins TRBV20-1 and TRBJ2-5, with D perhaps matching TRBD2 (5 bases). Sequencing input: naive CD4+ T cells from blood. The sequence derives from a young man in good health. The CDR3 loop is CSAQPGETQYF. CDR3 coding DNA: TGCAGTGCTCAGCCGGGGGAGACCCAGTACTTC.